This T cell receptor (beta chain) was identified in a study of blood T cell repertoires in COVID-19. Background on the study: Both acute and convalescent COVID-19 samples were obtained from the United States, Italy and Spain. Sample material is recorded as cDNA or gDNA derived from T cells, B-cell-depleted T cells, or PBMCs.

The authors' processing: Amplified reference gene primers provided the basis for estimating nucleated cell counts. Sequencing used immunoSEQ multiplex PCR; TCRdb keeps in-frame clones, though not all of them. That table supplies the V and J calls and clone size; D and trimming were determined from the DNA. Of under 250,000 clones in the sample, roughly 85% were seen once. CDR1 and CDR2 (germline): LNHDA, SQIVND (reference sequence). The CDR3 is 13 residues long. The junction had 2 bases not matched to a gene; V was cut back by 5 bases and J by 4 bases. Sequences were obtained from peripheral blood. The chain is built from TRBV19 and TRBJ1-1; TRBD1 matches 9 bases. This clonotype was obtained from a woman aged 40 to 50 with active or convalescent COVID-19. The CDR3 DNA sequence: TGTGCCAGTAGTCCACAGGGGGCCACTGAAGCTTTCTTT. Protein sequence: CASSPQGATEAFF.